This passage covers 24 T cell receptor beta chains from one sample sequenced in a study of cytotoxic CD8 clonotypes in ibrutinib-treated CLL. Libraries were prepared by immunoSEQ multiplex PCR; TCRdb keeps only in-frame clonotypes and omits some of them. The sample records 160,000 or so clones, about four fifths being singletons. This material consisted of PBMCs, taken after 12 months of ibrutinib treatment. The receptor source for this set is a human donor with chronic lymphocytic leukemia.

The chain is built from TRBV27 and TRBJ1-1; D possibly corresponds to TRBD1 (6 bases). V lost 4 bases to trimming and J lost 4 bases, with 13 bases between them. CDR1 is MNHEY, CDR2 SMNVEV, per germline (reference sequence). This CDR3 region has 14 residues. The CDR3 here is CASSSGHRATEAFF. CDR3 nucleotides: TGTGCCAGCAGTTCGGGACACAGAGCCACTGAAGCTTTCTTT.

The rearrangement links TRBV5-6 to TRBJ1-5; 7 positions match TRBD1. This CDR3 spans 17 amino acids. V trimming: 0 bases; J trimming: 1 base; junction bases outside the gene matches: 7. CDR1 and CDR2 from the germline V gene are SGHDT and YYEEEE. The CDR3 bases are TGTGCCAGCAGCTTGGCGTCTTCAGGGGGGAGCAATCAGCCCCAGCATTTT. Protein sequence: CASSLASSGGSNQPQHF.

This rearrangement joins TRBV7-9 to TRBJ2-3; D may be TRBD2 (7 bases). Trimming removed 4 bases from V and 4 bases from J, with 24 bases in between. Germline CDR1 is SEHNR and CDR2 is FQNEAQ (reference sequence). The CDR3 consists of 18 residues. The DNA for the CDR3 is TGTGCCAGCAGCTCAGGAGGGAGGGGGACCAATTTTGCAGATACGCAGTATTTT. Translated: CASSSGGRGTNFADTQYF.

This clone appeared a few times. The chain carries TRBV7-9 and TRBJ1-1; possibly TRBD1 for D (5 bases). The CDR3 is 15 residues long. Looked up from germline, CDR1 is SEHNR and CDR2 is FQNEAQ (reference sequence). The ends were cut back, 1 base at V and 1 base at J, with 10 bases in the middle. The CDR3 DNA follows: TGTGCCAGCAGCTTAGATCGGGGACCGAACACTGAAGCTTTCTTT. The encoded protein is CASSLDRGPNTEAFF.

The chain has TRBV5-4 and TRBJ2-4; D possibly corresponds to TRBD1 (5 bases). V was pared by 2 bases and J by 2 bases, with 8 bases between. The CDR3 loop spans 14 amino acids. Germline V gene lookup returns CDR1 SGHNT and CDR2 YYREEE (reference sequence). The CDR3: CASSFKDTKNIQYF. The DNA of the CDR3 is TGTGCCAGCAGCTTTAAGGACACCAAAAACATTCAGTACTTC. Drawing the rest from reference TRBV5-4 and TRBJ2-4, the complete variable domain is ETGVTQSPTHLIKTRGQQVTLRCSSQSGHNTVSWYQQALGQGPQFIFQYYREEENGRGNFPPRFSGLQFPNYSSELNVNALELDDSALYLCASSFKDTKNIQYFGAGTRLSVL.

On this clone itself: Other DNA sequences from this sample encode an identical CDR3 as well. This sequence joins TRBV6-5 and TRBJ2-7; TRBD2 agrees at 7 bases. This CDR3 is 14 amino acids long. Germline V gene sequence: CDR1 MNHEY, CDR2 SVGAGI. Losses at the gene ends were 5 bases for V and 2 bases for J; bases not matched to a gene: 6. The CDR3 sequence is CASSRTGGPYEQYF. DNA for the CDR3: TGTGCCAGCAGTCGAACGGGGGGACCCTACGAGCAGTACTTC.

The sample holds one count of this clone. V and J are TRBV5-6 and TRBJ2-1; D possibly corresponds to TRBD1 (6 bases). Germline V CDR1 and CDR2: SGHDT, YYEEEE. Trimming cost V 4 bases and J 6 bases, with 23 bases left between them. The CDR3 length is 17 residues. The CDR3, as DNA: TGTGCCAGCAGCGTTATCCTATCCGGGACAATGGGCAATGAGCAGTTCTTC. This encodes CASSVILSGTMGNEQFF.

The chain couples TRBV6-5 to TRBJ1-4; no firm D call. Germline CDR1 is MNHEY and CDR2 is SVGAGI. The length of the CDR3 is 13 residues. The germline V and J ends were trimmed by 6 bases and 5 bases, with 10 bases remaining between them. The CDR3 loop reads CASSLLRNEKLFF. CDR3 sequence (DNA): TGTGCCAGCAGCTTATTGAGGAATGAAAAACTGTTTTTT.

This clone was seen just once. V and J are TRBV2 and TRBJ2-5; unclear D gene. The CDR3 has 13 amino acids. Trimming cost V 2 bases and J 4 bases, with 8 bases left between them. Germline values: CDR1 SNHLY, CDR2 FYNNEI. The CDR3 here is CASSERVGETQYF. The CDR3 coding sequence is TGTGCCAGCAGTGAAAGAGTTGGAGAGACCCAGTACTTC.

The chain is built from TRBV30 and TRBJ1-6; the D is unclear. In germline, CDR1 is GTSNPN, CDR2 SVGIG (reference sequence). CDR3 length: 12 amino acids. V was trimmed by 5 bases and J by 6 bases, leaving 8 bases between them. CDR3 amino acids: CAWDEGNSPLHF. The CDR3 region has the DNA TGTGCCTGGGACGAAGGTAATTCACCCCTCCACTTT.

The V gene is TRBV30, the J gene TRBJ2-1; D not resolved. This CDR3 spans 15 amino acids. Trimming stripped 1 base from V and 3 bases from J, with 13 bases between. Germline V gene sequence: CDR1 GTSNPN, CDR2 SVGIG (reference sequence). CDR3 sequence reads: CAWSGALLIYNEQFF. Written as DNA, the CDR3 is TGTGCCTGGAGTGGGGCACTACTCATCTACAATGAGCAGTTCTTC.

In regard to this clone: The sample holds other DNA sequences that translate to the same CDR3. The chain combines TRBV30 with TRBJ2-2, with TRBD1 as a possible D gene (5 bases). Trimming left V 2 bases short and J 4 bases short, with 14 bases between. The CDR3 loop spans 15 amino acids. From germline, CDR1 is GTSNPN and CDR2 SVGIG (reference sequence). Here the CDR3 DNA reads TGTGCCTGGAGTAAAAAGGGCCAGGGCACCGGGGAGCTGTTTTTT. It translates to CAWSKKGQGTGELFF.

The chain carries TRBV28 and TRBJ1-2; no clear D gene. CDR1 and CDR2 from the germline V gene are MDHEN and SYDVKM. This CDR3 is 13 amino acids long. Trimming took 4 bases from V and 6 from J, leaving 12 bases between them. DNA of the CDR3: TGTGCCAGCAGTTCCGGGGTCACCGATGGCTACACCTTC. This translates into CASSSGVTDGYTF.

V and J are TRBV5-1 and TRBJ1-1, with D maybe TRBD1 (5 bases). V was cut by 8 bases and J by 1 base, with 15 bases left in between. This CDR3 region has 14 residues. Germline assignment: CDR1 SGHRS and CDR2 YFSETQ. CDR3 nucleotides: TGCGCCAGTTACAGATGGGGGGAGAACACTGAAGCTTTCTTT. It specifies CASYRWGENTEAFF.

The gene calls are TRBV2 and TRBJ1-4, with a weak D call TRBD1 (6 bases). V lost 7 bases and J 0 bases, leaving 18 bases between the germline ends. Germline CDR1 is SNHLY and CDR2 is FYNNEI. The length of the CDR3 is 17 residues. CDR3 protein: CASNPTIEGATNEKLFF. The DNA for the CDR3 is TGTGCCAGCAATCCTACTATAGAGGGGGCAACTAATGAAAAACTGTTTTTT.

The rearrangement links TRBV28 to TRBJ2-5; D is uncertain. V was trimmed by 2 bases and J by 3 bases, leaving 1 base between them. CDR3 length equals 11 residues. The germline gives CDR1 MDHEN, CDR2 SYDVKM. The CDR3: CASSLKETQYF. The CDR3 nucleotides read TGTGCCAGCAGTTTAAAAGAGACCCAGTACTTC.

This chain links TRBV7-3 with TRBJ1-5; possibly TRBD1 for D (5 bases). Germline CDR1 is SGHTA and CDR2 is FQGTGA. This CDR3 contains 13 residues. The V gene lost 5 bases and the J gene lost 6 bases, with 11 bases spanning the gap. For the CDR3, the DNA is TGTGCCAGCAGCGCTGGAGGGGCTCAGCCCCAGCATTTT. This gives the protein CASSAGGAQPQHF.

CDR3 nucleotides: TGTGCCAGCAGTTTGCGACAGGGGGCTTTCAATCAGCCCCAGCATTTT. Amino acids: CASSLRQGAFNQPQHF. This chain uses TRBV28 with TRBJ1-5; 10 bases are shared with TRBD1. J was trimmed by 3 bases and V by 3 bases; bases with no gene match: 5. Germline V CDR1 and CDR2: MDHEN, SYDVKM. This CDR3 spans 16 amino acids.

The rearrangement links TRBV18 to TRBJ2-5; 7 nucleotides line up with TRBD1. V shed 3 bases and J 5 bases; nucleotides not matched to a gene: 9. Germline-derived CDR1 and CDR2 are KGHSH and LQKENI. This CDR3 region has 15 residues. The CDR3 nucleotides are TGTGCCAGCTCACCCTACAGGGGAAGGGATGAGACCCAGTACTTC. Its protein is CASSPYRGRDETQYF.

The chain uses TRBV28 and TRBJ2-3; maybe TRBD2 (5 bases). The V gene's germline CDR1 is MDHEN and CDR2 SYDVKM. Deletions cut 7 bases from V and 6 bases from J, with 11 bases between. The CDR3 consists of 12 residues. As DNA, the CDR3 is TGTGCCAGCACCCCGCCGGGGGATACGCAGTATTTT. It yields the protein CASTPPGDTQYF.

The rearrangement joins TRBV5-1 to TRBJ2-1; 9 nucleotides align to TRBD2. The CDR3 loop spans 21 amino acids. Per germline, CDR1 SGHRS and CDR2 YFSETQ. J lost 1 base, V lost 4 bases, and 21 bases had no gene match. The CDR3 loop reads CASSRGTSIAGAEGSYNEQFF. The DNA for the CDR3 is TGCGCCAGCAGCCGCGGGACTAGTATAGCGGGGGCCGAGGGGTCCTACAATGAGCAGTTCTTC. Combining the CDR3 with reference TRBV5-1 and TRBJ2-1 gives the whole variable domain KAGVTQTPRYLIKTRGQQVTLSCSPISGHRSVSWYQQTPGQGLQFLFEYFSETQRNKGNFPGRFSGRQFSNSRSEMNVSTLELGDSALYLCASSRGTSIAGAEGSYNEQFFGPGTRLTVL.

This rearrangement joins TRBV7-3 to TRBJ2-2; D not certain. V was clipped by 4 bases and J by 3 bases, with 6 bases between them. The CDR3 totals 13 residues. The germline CDR1 and CDR2 sequences are SGHTA and FQGTGA. CDR3 in amino acids: CASSSRYTGELFF. For the CDR3, the DNA is TGTGCCAGCAGCTCTCGGTACACCGGGGAGCTGTTTTTT. The variable domain in full, with the rest retrieved from reference TRBV7-3 and TRBJ2-2, is GAGVSQTPSNKVTEKGKYVELRCDPISGHTALYWYRQSLGQGPEFLIYFQGTGAADDSGLPNDRFFAVRPEGSVSTLKIQRTERGDSAVYLCASSSRYTGELFFGEGSRLTVL.

This clone was recorded once. The chain links TRBV19 to TRBJ2-1; D is possibly TRBD1 (6 bases). The germline V gene has CDR1 LNHDA and CDR2 SQIVND (reference sequence). V was clipped by 4 bases and J by 1 base, with 11 bases between them. The CDR3 contains 15 residues. The CDR3 here is CASSRGGQSYNEQFF. CDR3 nucleotide sequence: TGTGCCAGTAGTAGAGGGGGTCAATCCTACAATGAGCAGTTCTTC.

The chain carries TRBV6-5 and TRBJ1-2; the D gene is possibly TRBD1 (5 bases). CDR1 is MNHEY, CDR2 SVGAGI, per germline. This CDR3 comprises 14 residues. Trimming left V 0 bases short and J 3 bases short, with 8 bases between. The CDR3 DNA sequence: TGTGCCAGCAGTTACTCGGGGCAGGACTATGGCTACACCTTC. Encoded protein: CASSYSGQDYGYTF.